This TCR beta chain was captured in a study of blood T cell repertoires in COVID-19 (dated by TCRdb to between 2020 and 2021). As for the study more broadly: The collaborator samples originated in the United States, Italy and Spain and spanned the acute and convalescent phases of COVID-19. The material from the prospective study consisted of cDNA or gDNA derived from T cells, B-cell-depleted T cells, or PBMCs. The dataset comprised deeply sampled blood TCRbeta repertoires from subjects exposed to, actively infected with, or recovered from COVID-19. The repertoires were released in a freely available public database intended as a resource for research on the immune response to SARS-CoV-2. The samples were drawn from the first 160 participants of the ongoing ImmuneRACE study and from 1,254 subjects provided by 6 global collaborators. Nearly every sample came with metadata listing a de-identified subject ID, COVID-19 status, age in years and sex. Where HLA class I and class II types were available, the types were taken from metadata supplied by the sample provider, not from assay-based typing.

TCRbeta CDR3 regions were amplified from genomic DNA by means of the immunoSEQ Assay, a bias-controlled multiplex PCR. In the paper's pipeline: Within the assay, amplification of reference gene primers was used to estimate how many nucleated cells each sample contained. To quantify the absolute abundance of each unique TCRbeta CDR3 rearrangement, sequence reads were collapsed and filtered. Productive Simpson clonality was computed per sample as the square root of Simpson's diversity index over productive rearrangements. TCRdb mirrors the immuneACCESS table, restricted to in-frame sequences. Some clones are absent from its copies; in checked studies, under half trace to an unresolved V gene, and the reason for the others is unknown. Clone size and the V and J calls come from that table; the DNA yielded D and trimming. For this sample there are about 50,000 clones; about 83% appear just once. Roughly a sixth of the sample goes to the ten largest clones.

Each collaborating institution followed its own protocols to collect whole blood in K2EDTA tubes. For TCRbeta analysis, collaborators shipped samples as frozen whole blood, isolated PBMCs, or DNA extracted from either of those sample types. General study outcomes and caveats: The quantity of clinical and demographic metadata differed by source and by participant and was supplied without curation.

Sequences MDHEN (CDR1) and SYDVKM (CDR2) are obtained from the germline V gene. Including cysteine and phenylalanine, the CDR3 has 13 amino acids. This entry keeps only the CDR3 DNA: 39 bases, framed from base 1. Germline trimming amounts to 5 bases on V and 5 bases on J, with 3 as the count of junction bases outside the gene matches. In regard to this clone: Its recognized antigen is unknown. No base qualities exist here, and no much larger clone lies one base off it.

The chain joins TRBV28 to TRBJ1-2; TRBD1 aligns with 9 central bases. The source of this sequence is a man between 35 and 55 years old with acute or convalescent COVID-19. The source material was peripheral blood. CDR3 loop: CASSPGQGYGYTF. The nucleotide sequence reads TGTGCCAGCAGTCCGGGACAGGGTTATGGCTACACCTTC.